This T cell receptor (beta chain) was captured by sequencing in a study of T cells expressing NK-cell markers. Across the whole study: Within the sequenced cohort of eight donors, seven exhibited HCMV seropositivity and one was seronegative.

Overall study results and limits: A range of about 1.0-7.0% of CD8+ T cells consisted of dominant NKG2C+ clonotypes in 5 or 6 donors.

The germline V gene encodes CDR1 LNHDA and CDR2 SQIVND (reference sequence). The CDR3 spans 14 residues. With the 5' RACE reads reprocessed, TCRdb shows one record per CDR3 protein and no DNA. Its table lists 200,000 to 300,000 distinct CDR3 sequences. For this clonotype: Its antigen is not identified.

The chain is built from TRBV19 and TRBJ1-5. The sequence derives from a man younger than 35 in good health. Source material: blood T cells: a sorted CD56 or NKG2C T cell subset, CD4+ or CD8+ T cells, or bulk PBMC T cells (not recorded which). The CDR3 region is CASARDLGYQPQHF. Drawing the rest from reference TRBV19 and TRBJ1-5, the complete variable domain is DGGITQSPKYLFRKEGQNVTLSCEQNLNHDAMYWYRQDPGQGLRLIYYSQIVNDFQKGDIAEGYSVSREKKESFPLTVTSAQKNPTAFYLCASARDLGYQPQHFGDGTRLSIL.